Sequencing of this T cell receptor beta chain was carried out in a study of cytomegalovirus exposure and HLA in healthy donors. Looked up from germline, CDR1 is SGHRS and CDR2 is YFSETQ. The V gene end was trimmed by 0 bases and the J gene end by 6 bases; junction bases not matched to a gene: 8. CDR3 size: 17 residues. Sequenced by immunoSEQ multiplex PCR; TCRdb stores in-frame clones only, minus some. The sample includes 85,000 to 120,000 clones, approximately 94% of them seen just once. The V and J genes are TRBV5-1 and TRBJ2-3, with 12 bases lining up with TRBD2. Sequenced input: PBMCs. The receptor was isolated from a woman younger than 30 in good health and CMV-seronegative. The CDR3, as DNA: TGCGCCAGCAGCTTGGCCTTGACTAGCGGGGGAGGGGATACGCAGTATTTT. Protein: CASSLALTSGGGDTQYF.